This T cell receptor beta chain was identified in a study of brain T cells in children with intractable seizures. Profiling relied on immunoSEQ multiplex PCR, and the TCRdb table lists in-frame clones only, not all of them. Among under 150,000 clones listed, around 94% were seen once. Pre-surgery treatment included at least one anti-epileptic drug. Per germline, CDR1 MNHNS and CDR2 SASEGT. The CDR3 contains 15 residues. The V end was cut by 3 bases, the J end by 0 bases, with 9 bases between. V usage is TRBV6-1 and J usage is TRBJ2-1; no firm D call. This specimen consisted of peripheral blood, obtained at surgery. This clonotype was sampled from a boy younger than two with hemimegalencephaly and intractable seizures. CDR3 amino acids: CASSEAVSSYNEQFF. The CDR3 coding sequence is TGTGCCAGCAGTGAGGCAGTAAGCTCCTACAATGAGCAGTTCTTC.